The source of this T cell receptor beta chain is a study of human T cells and chemical hapten exposure. Documented time point: patch test 2, 6 weeks after DPC sensitization. Sample treatment: therapeutic diphenylcyclopropenone sensitization with weekly scalp DPC. The drawing of blood occurred before each patch test was applied. This clonotype was detected ten times or more. As yet, its antigen is unknown. General study points: TCRs above 1 in 1000 frequency did not change with DPC sensitization.

Germline values: CDR1 MNHNS, CDR2 SASEGT. The CDR3 consists of 16 residues. The V and J ends lost 4 bases and 1 base, in that order; junction bases with no gene match: 8. TCRdb passed the RACE reads through MiXCR, listing each CDR3 protein once. The sample gives over 70,000 distinct CDR3 sequences, more than 9% of which show up once; 1.5% to 2% is in the top ten. Sequencing used whole blood, obtained in connection with sensitization to the hapten diphenylcyclopropenone (DPC). This sequence was found in a man aged 18-30 years with alopecia areata. Some clones in this sample may be carry-over from other donors' samples. The chain joins TRBV6-1 to TRBJ2-7, with TRBD1 identical over 9 bases. The CDR3 nucleotides are TGTGCCAGCAGTGCGCAATCCGGGACAGGGTCCTACGAGCAGTACTTC. Translating gives CASSAQSGTGSYEQYF.